This TCR beta chain was obtained from a study of blood T cell repertoires in COVID-19. Study overall: Spain, Italy and the United States supplied samples that represented acute and convalescent COVID-19.

Repertoires were generated with immunoSEQ multiplex PCR, while TCRdb's copy carries only in-frame clones and drops some. The table includes under 250,000 clones, roughly 80% detected once. The V segment lost 4 bases and the J segment 1 base; nucleotides outside the gene matches: 4. The CDR3 runs to 16 residues. Germline V gives CDR1 SGHNT, CDR2 YYREEE (reference sequence). Sequenced sample: peripheral blood. The clonotype was recovered from a man aged 50 to 60 with active or convalescent COVID-19. The V call is TRBV5-4, the J call TRBJ2-3, with TRBD2 matching 12 bases. The CDR3 DNA reads TGTGCCAGCAGCCCCAGACTAGCGGGGGGCACAGATACGCAGTATTTT. Its translation: CASSPRLAGGTDTQYF. Drawing the rest from reference TRBV5-4 and TRBJ2-3, the complete variable domain is ETGVTQSPTHLIKTRGQQVTLRCSSQSGHNTVSWYQQALGQGPQFIFQYYREEENGRGNFPPRFSGLQFPNYSSELNVNALELDDSALYLCASSPRLAGGTDTQYFGPGTRLTVL.